What follows describes a single T cell receptor beta chain. Germline V gives CDR1 SGHNT, CDR2 YYREEE (reference sequence). The germline V and J ends were trimmed by 0 bases and 3 bases, with 13 bases remaining between them. The CDR3 consists of 16 residues. These data originate in a study of blood T cell repertoires in COVID-19. Looking at the study overall: The United States, Italy and Spain provided the acute and convalescent COVID-19 samples.

Sequencing used immunoSEQ multiplex PCR; TCRdb keeps in-frame clones, though not all of them. The repertoire holds fewer than 25,000 clones, with 80% to 90% as singletons. The sequence came from a human donor with acute or convalescent COVID-19. The donor label of this sample is uncertain. The sequenced sample was peripheral blood. The rearrangement uses TRBV5-4 and TRBJ1-5; a weak D match, TRBD1 (6 bases). The CDR3 sequence: CASSLGGTLNNQPQHF. The DNA of the CDR3 is TGTGCCAGCAGCTTGGGGGGGACATTAAACAATCAGCCCCAGCATTTT. The whole variable domain, filled in from reference TRBV5-4 and TRBJ1-5, reads ETGVTQSPTHLIKTRGQQVTLRCSSQSGHNTVSWYQQALGQGPQFIFQYYREEENGRGNFPPRFSGLQFPNYSSELNVNALELDDSALYLCASSLGGTLNNQPQHFGDGTRLSIL.